Only one count was recorded for the clone carrying this T cell receptor beta chain. This specimen belongs to a study of blood T cell repertoires in COVID-19. Overall study: COVID-19 samples collected from the United States, Italy and Spain covered acute and convalescent phases.

Clones were read by immunoSEQ multiplex PCR, and TCRdb kept only the in-frame ones, dropping some. The table includes roughly 98,000 clones, roughly four fifths detected once. Sequencing input: peripheral blood. This TCR came from a human donor in a cohort sampled during active COVID-19.

CDR3 in DNA: TGTGCCAGTAGTCCCCCCAGGGGGCTGTCACCCCTCCACTTT. It translates to CASSPPRGLSPLHF. The V and J genes are TRBV19 and TRBJ1-6, with 8 bases identical to TRBD1. The J segment lost 10 bases and the V segment lost 5 bases, leaving 7 bases of the junction unmatched. The CDR3 contains 14 residues. In germline, CDR1 is LNHDA, CDR2 SQIVND (reference sequence).